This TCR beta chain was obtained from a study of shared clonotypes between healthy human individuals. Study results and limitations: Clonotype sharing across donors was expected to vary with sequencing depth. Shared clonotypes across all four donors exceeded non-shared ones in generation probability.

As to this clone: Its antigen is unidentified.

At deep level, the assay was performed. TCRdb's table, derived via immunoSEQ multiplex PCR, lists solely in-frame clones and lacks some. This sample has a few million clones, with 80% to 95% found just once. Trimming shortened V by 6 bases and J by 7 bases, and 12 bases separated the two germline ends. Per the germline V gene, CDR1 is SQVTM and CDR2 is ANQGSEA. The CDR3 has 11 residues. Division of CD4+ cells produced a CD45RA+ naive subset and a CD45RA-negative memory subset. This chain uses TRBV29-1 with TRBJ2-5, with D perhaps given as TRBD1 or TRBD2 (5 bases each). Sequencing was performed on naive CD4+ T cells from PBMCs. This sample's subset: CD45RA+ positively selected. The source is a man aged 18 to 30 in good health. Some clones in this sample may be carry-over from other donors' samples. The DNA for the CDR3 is TGCAGCGTCCGGGACCTGGGGACCCAGTACTTC. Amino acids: CSVRDLGTQYF.